These T cell receptor beta chains were read from a single sample in a study of identical twins. In TCRdb, the 5' RACE reads were re-called with MiXCR into one record per CDR3 protein. The profile shows around 490,000 distinct CDR3 sequences, about 20% of them singletons. The same sample was also used in a study of yellow fever vaccine responses in identical twins.

Sequences were obtained from CD4+ T cells sorted from blood. These receptors were obtained from a woman aged 18 to 35 in good health. CDR3s include the opening cysteine and the closing phenylalanine or tryptophan.

V gene: TRBV14; J gene: TRBJ1-1; CDR3 protein: CASSQLRWDTEAFF
V gene: TRBV5-8; J gene: TRBJ1-1; CDR3 protein: CASREQALLNTEAFF
V gene: TRBV29-1; J gene: TRBJ2-3; CDR3 protein: CSADPGDTQYF
V gene: TRBV6-5; J gene: TRBJ2-1; CDR3 protein: CASSYSGDRVWSSYNEQFF
V gene: TRBV12-3/TRBV12-4; J gene: TRBJ2-7; CDR3 protein: CASSLSDRGYEQYF
V gene: TRBV24-1; J gene: TRBJ2-1; CDR3 protein: CATSDFCAGGPYNEQFF
V gene: TRBV20-1; J gene: TRBJ1-6; CDR3 protein: CSASGQGASPLHF
V gene: TRBV20-1; J gene: TRBJ2-1; CDR3 protein: CSARARHFSYNEQFF
V gene: TRBV3-1; J gene: TRBJ2-2; CDR3 protein: CASSRNNRGRTGELFF
V gene: TRBV20-1; J gene: TRBJ1-5; CDR3 protein: CSVGRVNQPQHF
V gene: TRBV6-5; J gene: TRBJ2-1; CDR3 protein: CASSYNHPGLAGNNEQFF
V gene: TRBV12-3/TRBV12-4; J gene: TRBJ2-5; CDR3 protein: CASRGVFETQYF
V gene: TRBV7-9; J gene: TRBJ2-7; CDR3 protein: CASSLNTYEQYF
V gene: TRBV12-3/TRBV12-4; J gene: TRBJ2-1; CDR3 protein: CASSPIGAEGYNEQFF
V gene: TRBV18; J gene: TRBJ1-6; CDR3 protein: CASSGTINSPLHF
V gene: TRBV25-1; J gene: TRBJ2-3; CDR3 protein: CASSPTDSVDTQYF
V gene: TRBV12-3/TRBV12-4; J gene: TRBJ1-1; CDR3 protein: CASSARAGHNTEAFF
V gene: TRBV29-1; J gene: TRBJ1-1; CDR3 protein: CSAGDLGVNTEAFF
V gene: TRBV20-1; J gene: TRBJ2-3; CDR3 protein: CSANNQRGTDTQYF
V gene: TRBV2; J gene: TRBJ2-6; CDR3 protein: CASTRSRANVLTF
V gene: TRBV7-7; J gene: TRBJ2-5; CDR3 protein: CASSPLDQVETQYF
V gene: TRBV5-1; J gene: TRBJ2-3; CDR3 protein: CASSLALADFTDTQYF
V gene: TRBV15; J gene: TRBJ2-3; CDR3 protein: CATSTNIYRRGWSTDTQYF
V gene: TRBV29-1; J gene: TRBJ2-1; CDR3 protein: CSVATGSYNEQFF
V gene: TRBV20-1; J gene: TRBJ2-7; CDR3 protein: CSARGQLNEQYF
V gene: TRBV12-3/TRBV12-4; J gene: TRBJ1-1; CDR3 protein: CASNLGGRTEAFF
V gene: TRBV9; J gene: TRBJ2-5; CDR3 protein: CASSPSRSSGKGETQYF
V gene: TRBV9; J gene: TRBJ2-7; CDR3 protein: CASGAGDGGKREQYF
V gene: TRBV3-1; J gene: TRBJ1-1; CDR3 protein: CASSPGDTIILNTEAFF
V gene: TRBV12-3/TRBV12-4; J gene: TRBJ2-5; CDR3 protein: CASSLSAGGQETQYF
V gene: TRBV7-2; J gene: TRBJ2-2; CDR3 protein: CASSLWASGPNTGELFF
V gene: TRBV12-3/TRBV12-4; J gene: TRBJ2-1; CDR3 protein: CASSFTPDRVRNEQFF
V gene: TRBV11-2; J gene: TRBJ2-3; CDR3 protein: CASSLGRIKRGDSDTQYF
V gene: TRBV5-5; J gene: TRBJ2-1; CDR3 protein: CASSLGPYNEQFF
V gene: TRBV7-2; J gene: TRBJ2-5; CDR3 protein: CASSLAAQNQETQYF
V gene: TRBV2; J gene: TRBJ2-5; CDR3 protein: CASSEFRDSTGGTQYF
V gene: TRBV5-1; J gene: TRBJ2-3; CDR3 protein: CASSLDGATQYF
V gene: TRBV20-1; J gene: TRBJ1-6; CDR3 protein: CSARAVRLTSYNSPLHF
V gene: TRBV6-5; J gene: TRBJ2-2; CDR3 protein: CASSYSRLAGYTGELFF
V gene: TRBV12-3/TRBV12-4; J gene: TRBJ1-1; CDR3 protein: CASSLAPMGLNTEAFF
V gene: TRBV3-1; J gene: TRBJ2-7; CDR3 protein: CASSHSRGSEQYF
V gene: TRBV3-1; J gene: TRBJ2-2; CDR3 protein: CASKKQRGTGELFF
V gene: TRBV27; J gene: TRBJ2-7; CDR3 protein: CASSFRLAGEQYF
V gene: TRBV24-1; J gene: TRBJ2-3; CDR3 protein: CATSSGSTDTQYF
V gene: TRBV4-1; J gene: TRBJ1-1; CDR3 protein: CASSHGQGDHAEAFF
V gene: TRBV18; J gene: TRBJ1-5; CDR3 protein: CASSPSTGLRPQHF
V gene: TRBV20-1; J gene: TRBJ1-1; CDR3 protein: CSARSQVEAFF
V gene: TRBV7-8; J gene: TRBJ1-2; CDR3 protein: CASSLDRLYEGYTF
V gene: TRBV7-9; J gene: TRBJ1-3; CDR3 protein: CASSLGGQLSGNTIYF
V gene: TRBV3-1; J gene: TRBJ1-3; CDR3 protein: CASSQDRVGNTIYF
V gene: TRBV20-1; J gene: TRBJ2-2; CDR3 protein: CSASRAGADTGELFF
V gene: TRBV5-6; J gene: TRBJ1-5; CDR3 protein: CASSSKTGQPQHF